The next 23 T cell receptor beta chains were all read from a single sample in a study of cytomegalovirus exposure and HLA in healthy donors. Generated by immunoSEQ multiplex PCR, the TCRdb table keeps only in-frame clones and is missing some. The sample includes over 120,000 clones, roughly nine tenths of them seen just once. The sample comprised PBMCs. The receptor source for this set is a woman between 18 and 29 years old in good health and CMV-seropositive.

The genes are TRBV10-3 and TRBJ2-3; perhaps TRBD2 as D (6 bases). The V and J ends lost 2 bases and 6 bases respectively, with 18 bases between them. The CDR3 is made up of 16 amino acids. Germline V gene lookup returns CDR1 ENHRY and CDR2 SYGVKD. For the CDR3, the DNA is TGTGCCATCAGTGAGAGGGAGGTTCCTCCTTGGGATACGCAGTATTTT. Translated, it gives CAISEREVPPWDTQYF.

The CDR3: CASSRDSNFYSNQPQHF. CDR3 in DNA: TGTGCCAGCAGCAGGGACAGTAATTTTTATAGCAATCAGCCCCAGCATTTT. The rearrangement uses TRBV7-2 and TRBJ1-5, with 7 bases lining up with TRBD1. With 5 bases clipped from V and 0 bases from J, the junction kept 10 bases outside the gene matches. CDR1 is SGHTA, CDR2 FQGNSA, per germline. The CDR3 runs to 17 residues. The complete variable domain, with remaining parts taken from reference TRBV7-2 and TRBJ1-5, reads GAGVSQSPSNKVTEKGKDVELRCDPISGHTALYWYRQSLGQGLEFLIYFQGNSAPDKSGLPSDRFSAERTGGSVSTLTIQRTQQEDSAVYLCASSRDSNFYSNQPQHFGDGTRLSIL.

The genes are TRBV19 and TRBJ2-7; the match to TRBD1 covers 7 bases. This CDR3 spans 14 amino acids. Germline-derived CDR1 and CDR2 are LNHDA and SQIVND (reference sequence). V shed 3 bases, J shed 5 bases, and the junction held 7 bases outside the gene matches. The chain's CDR3 is CASSMVGTVNEQYF. DNA for the CDR3: TGTGCCAGTAGTATGGTTGGGACAGTGAACGAGCAGTACTTC. Full variable domain (missing parts from reference TRBV19 and TRBJ2-7): DGGITQSPKYLFRKEGQNVTLSCEQNLNHDAMYWYRQDPGQGLRLIYYSQIVNDFQKGDIAEGYSVSREKKESFPLTVTSAQKNPTAFYLCASSMVGTVNEQYFGPGTRLTVT.

On this clone: The sample contains more than one DNA sequence encoding this CDR3. The rearrangement links TRBV7-2 to TRBJ2-3; TRBD2 matches 12 bases. The CDR3 is 15 amino acids. The germline V gene has CDR1 SGHTA and CDR2 FQGNSA. With 3 bases clipped from V and 6 bases from J, the junction kept 4 bases outside the gene matches. CDR3 amino acids: CASSLTSGGRDTQYF. The CDR3, as DNA: TGTGCCAGCAGCTTGACTAGCGGGGGAAGGGATACGCAGTATTTT.

This rearrangement joins TRBV28 to TRBJ2-7, with 7 bases fitting TRBD1. This CDR3 is built from 15 residues. The V and J ends lost 6 bases and 0 bases, in that order; junction bases with no gene match: 8. The germline V gene has CDR1 MDHEN and CDR2 SYDVKM. The CDR3 region has the DNA TGTGCCAGCAGGCCAACTGGGACAGCCTCCTACGAGCAGTACTTC. It is translated as CASRPTGTASYEQYF.

V is TRBV9 and J is TRBJ1-6; D unresolved. This CDR3 contains 16 residues. The germline CDR1 and CDR2 sequences are SGDLS and YYNGEE. Trimming took off 4 bases at V and 0 bases at J, with 11 bases between the two ends. As DNA, the CDR3 is TGTGCCAGCAGCCCTACCGCCTACTCCTATAATTCACCCCTCCACTTT. Protein sequence: CASSPTAYSYNSPLHF. The full variable domain, with the rest looked up from reference TRBV9 and TRBJ1-6, is DSGVTQTPKHLITATGQRVTLRCSPRSGDLSVYWYQQSLDQGLQFLIQYYNGEERAKGNILERFSAQQFPDLHSELNLSSLELGDSALYFCASSPTAYSYNSPLHFGNGTRLTVT.

CDR3 residues: CASSSGQGNIQYF. CDR3 DNA: TGTGCCAGCAGCTCGGGACAGGGAAACATTCAGTACTTC. V usage is TRBV7-2 and J usage is TRBJ2-4, with 9 bases lining up with TRBD1. The length of the CDR3 is 13 residues. CDR1 and CDR2 from the germline V gene are SGHTA and FQGNSA. Trimming at V came to 4 bases and at J to 6 bases, leaving 1 base not matched to a gene. The entire variable domain, with the rest obtained from reference TRBV7-2 and TRBJ2-4, is as follows: GAGVSQSPSNKVTEKGKDVELRCDPISGHTALYWYRQSLGQGLEFLIYFQGNSAPDKSGLPSDRFSAERTGGSVSTLTIQRTQQEDSAVYLCASSSGQGNIQYFGAGTRLSVL.

There are a few counts of this clone. The chain recombines TRBV28 with TRBJ1-1; D uncertain. Trimming shortened V by 6 bases and J by 0 bases, and 17 bases separated the two germline ends. The CDR3 runs to 16 residues. In germline, CDR1 is MDHEN, CDR2 SYDVKM. The CDR3 sequence: CASSTEGRPVNTEAFF. Here the CDR3 DNA reads TGTGCCAGCAGCACCGAGGGCCGACCCGTGAACACTGAAGCTTTCTTT.

The chain recombines TRBV14 with TRBJ2-1, with 8 bases lining up with TRBD1. The V gene's germline CDR1 is SGHDN and CDR2 FVKESK. V shed 1 base, J shed 8 bases, and the junction held 7 bases outside the gene matches. The CDR3 spans 15 residues. The CDR3 reads CASSQVPGGTHEQFF. The CDR3 DNA reads TGTGCCAGCAGCCAAGTGCCAGGGGGCACCCATGAGCAGTTCTTC.

This chain joins TRBV6-5 and TRBJ2-1; D might be TRBD2 (6 bases). The CDR3 has 14 residues. The germline V gene has CDR1 MNHEY and CDR2 SVGAGI. The ends were cut back, 8 bases at V and 4 bases at J, with 15 bases in the middle. The CDR3 is CASRMEGRYNEQFF. CDR3 DNA sequence: TGTGCCAGCCGGATGGAGGGAAGGTACAATGAGCAGTTCTTC.

The chain has TRBV13 and TRBJ2-3, with 8 bases matching TRBD2. V lost 5 bases, J lost 3 bases, and 10 bases stayed unmatched. The germline V gene encodes CDR1 PRHDT and CDR2 FYEKMQ (reference sequence). The CDR3 is 16 residues long. This CDR3 is CASSAMKRGKTDTQYF. The CDR3 DNA reads as TGTGCCAGCAGCGCCATGAAGCGGGGGAAGACAGATACGCAGTATTTT.

This clone has just one count. The CDR3 is CASSLDAGYGYTF. CDR3 sequence (DNA): TGCGCCAGCAGCTTGGATGCGGGCTATGGCTACACCTTC. The chain links TRBV5-1 to TRBJ1-2; D gene unclear. This CDR3 has 13 residues. Trimming removed 0 bases at V and 4 bases at J, with 7 bases between. Per the germline V gene, CDR1 is SGHRS and CDR2 is YFSETQ.

As DNA, the CDR3 is TGTGCCAGCAGTTACTCCTTGGCCGAGACCCAGTACTTC. Encoded protein: CASSYSLAETQYF. This chain joins TRBV6-5 and TRBJ2-5; D is unresolved. V was pared by 0 bases and J by 5 bases, with 7 bases between. The V gene's germline CDR1 is MNHEY and CDR2 SVGAGI. This CDR3 is built from 13 residues.

The chain employs TRBV4-1 and TRBJ2-7; 8 bases are a match to TRBD1. The V segment lost 4 bases and the J segment 6 bases; nucleotides outside the gene matches: 8. Germline-derived CDR1 and CDR2 are MGHRA and YSYEKL. The CDR3 is 14 residues long. The CDR3 region has the DNA TGCGCCAGCAGCCCGGACAGGGTTTCGTCCGAGCAGTACTTC. It translates to CASSPDRVSSEQYF.

V usage is TRBV5-1 and J usage is TRBJ1-1, with 8 bases lining up with TRBD1. Unmatched junction bases numbered 7, after V lost 6 bases and J lost 0 bases. The CDR3 extends over 15 amino acids. The germline CDR1 and CDR2 sequences are SGHRS and YFSETQ. CDR3 bases: TGCGCCAGCATAGGGGGGACAGGCATGAACACTGAAGCTTTCTTT. Residues: CASIGGTGMNTEAFF.

The CDR3 region is CASSDRAGGRNTEAFF. DNA of the CDR3: TGTGCCAGCAGCGACAGGGCCGGAGGAAGGAACACTGAAGCTTTCTTT. The chain employs TRBV9 and TRBJ1-1, with D perhaps TRBD1 (6 bases). Deletions cut 3 bases from V and 1 base from J, with 16 bases between. Germline V CDR1 and CDR2: SGDLS, YYNGEE. The CDR3 has 16 amino acids.

The chain is built from TRBV28 and TRBJ2-5, with TRBD2 matching over 8 bases. Germline CDR1 MDHEN, CDR2 SYDVKM. Unmatched junction bases numbered 19, after V lost 5 bases and J lost 5 bases. The CDR3 has 18 residues. The CDR3 sequence is CASSTPQGTHPGGETQYF. The CDR3 DNA sequence: TGTGCCAGCAGTACCCCTCAGGGAACGCACCCGGGGGGGGAGACCCAGTACTTC.

The rearrangement links TRBV5-1 to TRBJ2-1; 11 nucleotides line up with TRBD2. The germline gives CDR1 SGHRS, CDR2 YFSETQ. The CDR3 covers 17 residues. The V gene end was trimmed by 4 bases and the J gene end by 0 bases; junction bases not matched to a gene: 6. CDR3 sequence: CASSLLAGGSSYNEQFF. In nucleotides, the CDR3 is TGCGCCAGCAGCCTGTTAGCGGGGGGGAGCTCCTACAATGAGCAGTTCTTC.

The chain uses TRBV7-9 and TRBJ1-2; the D is unclear. Per germline, CDR1 SEHNR and CDR2 FQNEAQ (reference sequence). V lost 4 bases and J lost 5, with 17 bases in between. The CDR3 totals 15 residues. The CDR3 region is CASSSIVEAEYGYTF. In DNA, the CDR3 is TGTGCCAGCAGCTCGATCGTAGAGGCGGAGTATGGCTACACCTTC.

V and J are TRBV30 and TRBJ2-7; 8 nucleotides align to TRBD2. The J segment lost 5 bases and the V segment lost 4 bases, leaving 10 bases of the junction unmatched. Looked up from germline, CDR1 is GTSNPN and CDR2 is SVGIG (reference sequence). The CDR3 runs 14 residues. CDR3 amino acids: CAWTLRREADEQYF. DNA for the CDR3: TGTGCCTGGACCCTGAGGCGGGAGGCTGACGAGCAGTACTTC.

The J gene is TRBJ1-5, the V gene TRBV5-6; no firm D call. The CDR3 length is 16 residues. Looked up from germline, CDR1 is SGHDT and CDR2 is YYEEEE. Trimming removed 2 bases at V and 0 bases at J, with 12 bases between. The CDR3 DNA reads as TGTGCCAGCAGCTTACTCACCCAAAATAGCAATCAGCCCCAGCATTTT. Protein product: CASSLLTQNSNQPQHF.

The chain employs TRBV5-4 and TRBJ1-2; unclear D gene. This CDR3 has 12 amino acids. CDR1 and CDR2 (germline): SGHNT, YYREEE (reference sequence). Trimming stripped 5 bases from V and 6 bases from J, with 11 bases between. The CDR3 spells CASRGGTDGYTF. For the CDR3, the DNA is TGTGCCAGCAGAGGAGGAACTGATGGCTACACCTTC.

This chain uses TRBV28 with TRBJ1-5, with TRBD1 matching 10 bases. With V trimmed by 4 bases and J by 4 bases, 4 bases remained unmatched. The V gene's germline CDR1 is MDHEN and CDR2 SYDVKM. The CDR3 loop spans 15 amino acids. CDR3 residues: CASSSRTGGNQPQHF. For the CDR3, the DNA is TGTGCCAGCAGTTCCCGGACAGGGGGAAATCAGCCCCAGCATTTT.